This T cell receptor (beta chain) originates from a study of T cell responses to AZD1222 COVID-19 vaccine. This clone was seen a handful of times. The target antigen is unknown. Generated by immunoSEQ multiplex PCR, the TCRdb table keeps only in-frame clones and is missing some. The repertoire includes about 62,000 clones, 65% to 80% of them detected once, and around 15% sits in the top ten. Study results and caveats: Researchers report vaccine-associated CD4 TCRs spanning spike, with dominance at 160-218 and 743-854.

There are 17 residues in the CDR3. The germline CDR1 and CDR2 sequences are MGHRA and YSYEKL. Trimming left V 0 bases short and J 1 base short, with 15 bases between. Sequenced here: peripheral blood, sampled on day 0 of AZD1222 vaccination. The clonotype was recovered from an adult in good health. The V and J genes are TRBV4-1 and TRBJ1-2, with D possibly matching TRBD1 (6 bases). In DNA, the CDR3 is TGCGCCAGCAGCCAAGATTTCGGACAGTCCCTTAACTATGGCTACACCTTC. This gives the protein CASSQDFGQSLNYGYTF.